This entry lists 2 T cell receptor beta chains sequenced from one sample in a study of T-cell memory formation after mild COVID-19. TCRdb reprocessed the 5' RACE reads with MiXCR, giving one entry per CDR3 protein. The data contain 250,000 to 300,000 distinct CDR3 sequences, around 8% of them singletons. Input material: PBMCs or a T cell subset sorted from them (not recorded which). Receptors were obtained from a man aged 18 to 35 who had mild COVID-19 (a few samples of this study predate the infection). Cell type and time point are not known.

This clonotype was seen only a few times. CDR3: CASSLEGGPAVDTQYF. CDR3 nucleotide sequence: TGTGCCAGCAGCTTGGAGGGGGGTCCGGCGGTCGATACGCAGTATTTT. V and J are TRBV5-4 and TRBJ2-3; D is possibly TRBD1 or TRBD2 (6 bases each). The V end was cut by 0 bases, the J end by 6 bases, with 17 bases between. The CDR3 is 16 residues long. CDR1 SGHNT and CDR2 YYREEE come from the germline V gene (reference sequence).

The chain employs TRBV4-1 and TRBJ1-1; 8 bases map to TRBD1. Losses at the gene ends were 3 bases for V and 1 base for J; bases not matched to a gene: 1. The CDR3 length is 14 residues. The germline CDR1 and CDR2 sequences are MGHRA and YSYEKL. The CDR3 DNA is TGCGCCAGCAGCCACGACAGGGGGAACACTGAAGCTTTCTTT. Translated, it gives CASSHDRGNTEAFF.